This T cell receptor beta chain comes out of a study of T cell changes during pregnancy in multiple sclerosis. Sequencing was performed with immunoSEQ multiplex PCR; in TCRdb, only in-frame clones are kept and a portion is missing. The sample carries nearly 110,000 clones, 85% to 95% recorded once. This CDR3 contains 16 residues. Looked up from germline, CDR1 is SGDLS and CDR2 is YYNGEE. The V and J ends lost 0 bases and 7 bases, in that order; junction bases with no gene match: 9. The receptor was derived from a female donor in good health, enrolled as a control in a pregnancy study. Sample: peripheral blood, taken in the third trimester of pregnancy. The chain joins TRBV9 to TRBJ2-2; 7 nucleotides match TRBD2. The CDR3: CASSVGAGDEGGELFF. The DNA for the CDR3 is TGTGCCAGCAGCGTAGGGGCGGGGGATGAGGGCGGGGAGCTGTTTTTT. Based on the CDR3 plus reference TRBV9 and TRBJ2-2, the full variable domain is DSGVTQTPKHLITATGQRVTLRCSPRSGDLSVYWYQQSLDQGLQFLIQYYNGEERAKGNILERFSAQQFPDLHSELNLSSLELGDSALYFCASSVGAGDEGGELFFGEGSRLTVL.